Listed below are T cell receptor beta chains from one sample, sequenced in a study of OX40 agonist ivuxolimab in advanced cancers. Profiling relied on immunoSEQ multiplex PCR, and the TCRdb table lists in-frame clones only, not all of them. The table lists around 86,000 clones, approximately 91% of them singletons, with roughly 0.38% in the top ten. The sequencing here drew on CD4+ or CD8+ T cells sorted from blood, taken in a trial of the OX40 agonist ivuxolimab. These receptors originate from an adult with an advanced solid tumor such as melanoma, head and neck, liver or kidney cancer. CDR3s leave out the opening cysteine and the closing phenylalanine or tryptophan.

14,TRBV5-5,ASSRGGQGNSYEQY
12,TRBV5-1,ASSLSSGADTQY
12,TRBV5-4,ASSFRRAVNEQF
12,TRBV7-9,ASSLGLGANEQF
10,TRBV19,ASSDRGWGYT
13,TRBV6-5,ASSSSGAGANVLT
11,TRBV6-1,ASSGMGVNEQF
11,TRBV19,ASSMVTNTEAF
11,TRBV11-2,ASSLFLEETQY
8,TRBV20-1,SARESEQF